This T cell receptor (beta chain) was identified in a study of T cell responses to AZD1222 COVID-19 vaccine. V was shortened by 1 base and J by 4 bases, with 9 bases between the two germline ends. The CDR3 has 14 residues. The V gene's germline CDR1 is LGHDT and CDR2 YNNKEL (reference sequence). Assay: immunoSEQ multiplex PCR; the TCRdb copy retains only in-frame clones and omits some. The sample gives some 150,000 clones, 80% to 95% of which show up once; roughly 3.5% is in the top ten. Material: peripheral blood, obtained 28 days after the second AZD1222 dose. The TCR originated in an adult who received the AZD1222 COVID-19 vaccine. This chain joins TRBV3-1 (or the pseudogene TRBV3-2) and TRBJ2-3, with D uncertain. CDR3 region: CASSQGRLADTQYF. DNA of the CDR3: TGTGCCAGCAGCCAAGGGCGGCTGGCAGATACGCAGTATTTT.